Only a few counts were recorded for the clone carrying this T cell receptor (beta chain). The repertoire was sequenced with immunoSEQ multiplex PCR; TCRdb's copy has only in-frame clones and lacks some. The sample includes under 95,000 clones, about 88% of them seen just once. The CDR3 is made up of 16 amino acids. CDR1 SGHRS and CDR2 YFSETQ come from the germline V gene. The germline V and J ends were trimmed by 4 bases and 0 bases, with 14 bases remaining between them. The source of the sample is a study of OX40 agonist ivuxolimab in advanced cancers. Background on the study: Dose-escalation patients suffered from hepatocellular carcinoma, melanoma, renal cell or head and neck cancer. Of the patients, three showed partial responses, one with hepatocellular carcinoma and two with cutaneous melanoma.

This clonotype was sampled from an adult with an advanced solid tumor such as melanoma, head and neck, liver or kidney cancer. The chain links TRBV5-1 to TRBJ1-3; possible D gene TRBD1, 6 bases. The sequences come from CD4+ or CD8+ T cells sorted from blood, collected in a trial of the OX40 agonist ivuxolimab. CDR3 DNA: TGCGCCAGCAGCGAACAGGGTCCACGCTCTGGAAACACCATATATTTT. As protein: CASSEQGPRSGNTIYF.